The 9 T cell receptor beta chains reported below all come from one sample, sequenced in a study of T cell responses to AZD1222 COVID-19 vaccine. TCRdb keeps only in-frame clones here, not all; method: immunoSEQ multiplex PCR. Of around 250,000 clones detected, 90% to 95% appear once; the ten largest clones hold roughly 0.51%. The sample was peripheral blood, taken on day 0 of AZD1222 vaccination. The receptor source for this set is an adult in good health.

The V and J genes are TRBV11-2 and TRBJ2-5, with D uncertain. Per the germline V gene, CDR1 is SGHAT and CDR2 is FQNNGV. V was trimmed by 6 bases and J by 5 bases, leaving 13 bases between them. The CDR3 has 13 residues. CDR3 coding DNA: TGTGCCAGCAGTCAGCCCGGACGGGAGACCCAGTACTTC. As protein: CASSQPGRETQYF.

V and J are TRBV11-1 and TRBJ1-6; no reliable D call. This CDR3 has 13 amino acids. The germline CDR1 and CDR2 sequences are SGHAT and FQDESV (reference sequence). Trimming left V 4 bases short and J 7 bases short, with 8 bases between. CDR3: CASSSLLNSPLHF. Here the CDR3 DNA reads TGTGCCAGCAGCTCCCTTCTGAATTCACCCCTCCACTTT. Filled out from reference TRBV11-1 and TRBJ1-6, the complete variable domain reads EAEVAQSPRYKITEKSQAVAFWCDPISGHATLYWYRQILGQGPELLVQFQDESVVDDSQLPKDRFSAERLKGVDSTLKIQPAELGDSAMYLCASSSLLNSPLHFGNGTRLTVT.

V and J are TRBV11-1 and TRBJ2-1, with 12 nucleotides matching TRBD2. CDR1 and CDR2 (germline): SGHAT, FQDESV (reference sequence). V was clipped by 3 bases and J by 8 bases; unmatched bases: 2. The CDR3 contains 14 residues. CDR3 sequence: CASSLTSGGYEQFF. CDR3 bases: TGTGCCAGCAGCTTGACTAGCGGGGGTTATGAGCAGTTCTTC.

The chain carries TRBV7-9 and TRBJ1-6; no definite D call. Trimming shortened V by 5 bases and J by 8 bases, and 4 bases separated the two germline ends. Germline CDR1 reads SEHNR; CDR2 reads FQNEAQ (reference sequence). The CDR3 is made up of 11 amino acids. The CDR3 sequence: CASSPDSPLHF. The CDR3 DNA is TGTGCCAGCAGCCCCGATTCACCCCTCCACTTT.

CDR3 bases: TGTGCCAGCAGCCAAGACATCGCAGGGGTCCAAGGGGAGCAGTACTTC. Translating gives CASSQDIAGVQGEQYF. The chain joins TRBV4-2 to TRBJ2-7; D is perhaps TRBD1 (6 bases). From germline, CDR1 is LGHNA and CDR2 YNFKEQ. The CDR3 extends over 16 amino acids. Trimming shortened V by 0 bases and J by 7 bases, and 19 bases separated the two germline ends.

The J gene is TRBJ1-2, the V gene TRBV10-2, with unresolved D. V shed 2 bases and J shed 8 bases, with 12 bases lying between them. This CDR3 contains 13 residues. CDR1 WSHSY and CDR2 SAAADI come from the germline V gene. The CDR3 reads CASSEGDYGGYTF. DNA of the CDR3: TGCGCCAGCAGTGAGGGTGATTATGGAGGCTACACCTTC.

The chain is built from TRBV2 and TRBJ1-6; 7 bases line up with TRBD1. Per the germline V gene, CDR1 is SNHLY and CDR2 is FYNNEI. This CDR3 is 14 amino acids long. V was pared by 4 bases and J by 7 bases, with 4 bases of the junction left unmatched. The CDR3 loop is CASSGQGHNSPLHF. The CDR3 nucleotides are TGTGCCAGCAGTGGACAGGGACACAATTCACCCCTCCACTTT.

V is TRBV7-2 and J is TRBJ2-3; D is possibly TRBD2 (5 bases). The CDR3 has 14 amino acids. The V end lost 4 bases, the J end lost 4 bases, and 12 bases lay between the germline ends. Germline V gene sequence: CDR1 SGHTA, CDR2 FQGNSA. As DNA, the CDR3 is TGTGCCAGCAGCTCCAAACGGGGTCCAGATACGCAGTATTTT. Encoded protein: CASSSKRGPDTQYF.

For the CDR3, the DNA is TGTGCCAGCACCAGACAGGGGTATGAAAAACTGTTTTTT. Amino acids: CASTRQGYEKLFF. The chain combines TRBV25-1 with TRBJ1-4; TRBD1 aligns across 8 bases. The length of the CDR3 is 13 residues. Germline CDR1 is MGHDK and CDR2 is SYGVNS. V dropped 7 bases and J dropped 6; count of bases not matched to a gene: 4.